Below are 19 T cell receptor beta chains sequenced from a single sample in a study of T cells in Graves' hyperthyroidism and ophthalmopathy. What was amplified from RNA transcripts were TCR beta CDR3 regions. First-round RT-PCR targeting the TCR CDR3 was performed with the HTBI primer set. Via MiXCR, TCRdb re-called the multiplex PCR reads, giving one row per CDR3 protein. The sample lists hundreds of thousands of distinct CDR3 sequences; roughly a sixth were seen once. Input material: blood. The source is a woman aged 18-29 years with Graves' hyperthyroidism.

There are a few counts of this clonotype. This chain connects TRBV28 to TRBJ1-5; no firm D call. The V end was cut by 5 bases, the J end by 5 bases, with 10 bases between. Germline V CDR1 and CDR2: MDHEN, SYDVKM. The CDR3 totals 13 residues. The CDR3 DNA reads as TGTGCCAGCAGTGGGCAGGTTTATCAGCCCCAGCATTTT. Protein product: CASSGQVYQPQHF.

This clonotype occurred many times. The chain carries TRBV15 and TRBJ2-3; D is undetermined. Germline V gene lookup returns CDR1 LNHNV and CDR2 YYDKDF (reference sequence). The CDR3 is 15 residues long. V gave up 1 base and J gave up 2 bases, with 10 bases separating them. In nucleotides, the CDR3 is TGTGCCACCAGCAGAGGAGGAACCGCCACAGATACGCAGTATTTT. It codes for CATSRGGTATDTQYF.

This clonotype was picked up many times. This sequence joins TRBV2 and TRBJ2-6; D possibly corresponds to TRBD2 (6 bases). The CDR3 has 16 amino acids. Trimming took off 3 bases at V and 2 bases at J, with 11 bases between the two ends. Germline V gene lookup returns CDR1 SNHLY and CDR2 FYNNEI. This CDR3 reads CASSEGRSTGANVLTF. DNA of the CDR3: TGTGCCAGCAGTGAGGGGAGGTCCACTGGGGCCAACGTCCTGACTTTC.

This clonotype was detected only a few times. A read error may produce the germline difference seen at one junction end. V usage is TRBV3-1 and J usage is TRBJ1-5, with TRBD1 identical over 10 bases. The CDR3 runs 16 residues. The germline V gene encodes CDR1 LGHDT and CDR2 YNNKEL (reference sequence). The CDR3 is CAGSTGTGALSQPQHF. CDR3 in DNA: TGTGCCGGCAGCACCGGGACAGGGGCTTTGAGTCAGCCCCAGCATTTT.

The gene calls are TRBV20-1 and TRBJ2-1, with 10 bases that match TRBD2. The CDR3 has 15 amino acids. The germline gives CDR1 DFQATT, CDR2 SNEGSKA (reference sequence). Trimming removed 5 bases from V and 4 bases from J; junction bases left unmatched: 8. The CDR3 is CSAPLTSGPYNEQFF. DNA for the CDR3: TGCAGTGCTCCGCTGACTAGCGGGCCTTACAATGAGCAGTTCTTC.

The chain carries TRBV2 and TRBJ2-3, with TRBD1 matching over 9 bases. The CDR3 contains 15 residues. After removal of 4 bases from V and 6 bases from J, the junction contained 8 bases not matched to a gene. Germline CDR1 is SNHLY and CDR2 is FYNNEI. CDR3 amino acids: CASSGYRGPRDTQYF. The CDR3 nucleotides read TGTGCCAGCAGTGGGTACAGGGGGCCGAGGGATACGCAGTATTTT.

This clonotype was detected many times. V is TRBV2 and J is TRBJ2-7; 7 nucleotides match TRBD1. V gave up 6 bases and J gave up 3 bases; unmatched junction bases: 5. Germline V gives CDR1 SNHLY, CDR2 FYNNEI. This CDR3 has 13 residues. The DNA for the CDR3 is TGTGCCAGCAGGGGACAGAGCTTCTACGAGCAGTACTTC. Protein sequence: CASRGQSFYEQYF.

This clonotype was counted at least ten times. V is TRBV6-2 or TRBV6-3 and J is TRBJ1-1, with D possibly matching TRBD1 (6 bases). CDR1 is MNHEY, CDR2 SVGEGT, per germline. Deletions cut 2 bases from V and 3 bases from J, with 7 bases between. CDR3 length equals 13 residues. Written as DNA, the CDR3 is TGTGCCAGCAGTTACGAGGGGGACACTGAAGCTTTCTTT. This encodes CASSYEGDTEAFF.

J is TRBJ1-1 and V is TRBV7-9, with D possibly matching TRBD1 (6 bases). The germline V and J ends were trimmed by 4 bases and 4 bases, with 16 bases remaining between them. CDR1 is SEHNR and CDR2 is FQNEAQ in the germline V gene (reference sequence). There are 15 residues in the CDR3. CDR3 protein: CASSSVGGGITEAFF. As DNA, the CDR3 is TGTGCCAGCAGCTCGGTGGGGGGGGGCATCACTGAAGCTTTCTTT. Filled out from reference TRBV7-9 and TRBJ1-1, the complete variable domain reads DTGVSQNPRHKITKRGQNVTFRCDPISEHNRLYWYRQTLGQGPEFLTYFQNEAQLEKSRLLSDRFSAERPKGSFSTLEIQRTEQGDSAMYLCASSSVGGGITEAFFGQGTRLTVV.

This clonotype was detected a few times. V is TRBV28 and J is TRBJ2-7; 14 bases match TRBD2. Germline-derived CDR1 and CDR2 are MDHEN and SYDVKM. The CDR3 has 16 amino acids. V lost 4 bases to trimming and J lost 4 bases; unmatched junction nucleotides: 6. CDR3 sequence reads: CASSSWTSGGFYEQYF. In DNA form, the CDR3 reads TGTGCCAGCAGTTCTTGGACTAGCGGGGGGTTTTACGAGCAGTACTTC.

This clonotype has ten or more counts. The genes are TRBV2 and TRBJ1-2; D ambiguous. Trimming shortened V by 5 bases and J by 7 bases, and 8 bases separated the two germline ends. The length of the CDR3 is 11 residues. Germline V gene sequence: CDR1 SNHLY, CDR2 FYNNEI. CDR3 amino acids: CASSSDVGYTF. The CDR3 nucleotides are TGTGCCAGCAGTTCGGATGTTGGCTACACCTTC.

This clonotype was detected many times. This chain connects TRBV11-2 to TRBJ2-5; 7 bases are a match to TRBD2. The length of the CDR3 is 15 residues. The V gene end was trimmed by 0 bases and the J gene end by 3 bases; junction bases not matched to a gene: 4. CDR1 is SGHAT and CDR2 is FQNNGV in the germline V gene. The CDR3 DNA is TGTGCCAGCAGCTTAGAGGCGGGGGTAAAAGAGACCCAGTACTTC. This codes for CASSLEAGVKETQYF.

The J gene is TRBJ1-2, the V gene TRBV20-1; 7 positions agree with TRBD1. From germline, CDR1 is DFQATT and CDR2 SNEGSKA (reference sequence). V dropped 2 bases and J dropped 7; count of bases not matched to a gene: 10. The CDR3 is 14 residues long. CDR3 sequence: CSARPRGLEGGYTF. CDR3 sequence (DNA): TGCAGTGCTAGACCGAGGGGGCTCGAGGGTGGCTACACCTTC.

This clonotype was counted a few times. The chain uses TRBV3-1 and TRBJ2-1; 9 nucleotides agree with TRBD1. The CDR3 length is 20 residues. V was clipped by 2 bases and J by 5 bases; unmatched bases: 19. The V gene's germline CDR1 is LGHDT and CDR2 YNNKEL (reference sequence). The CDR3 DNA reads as TGTGCCAGCAGCCAAAATCCTACCGGGACAGGGAGCGGAGGAAACAATGAGCAGTTCTTC. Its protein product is CASSQNPTGTGSGGNNEQFF.

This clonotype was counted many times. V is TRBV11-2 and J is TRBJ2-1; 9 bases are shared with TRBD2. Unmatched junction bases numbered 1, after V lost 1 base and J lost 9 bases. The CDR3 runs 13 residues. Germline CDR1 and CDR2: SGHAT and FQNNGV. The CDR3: CASSLVLAGEQFF. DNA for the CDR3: TGTGCCAGCAGCTTAGTACTAGCGGGTGAGCAGTTCTTC.

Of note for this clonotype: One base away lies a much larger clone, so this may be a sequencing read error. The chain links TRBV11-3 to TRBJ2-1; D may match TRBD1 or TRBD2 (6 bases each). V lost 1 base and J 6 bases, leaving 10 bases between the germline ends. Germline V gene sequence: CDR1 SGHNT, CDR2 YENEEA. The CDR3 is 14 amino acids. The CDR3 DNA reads TGTGCCAGCAGCTTAGGAGGGGGGAGCAATGAGCAGTTCTTC. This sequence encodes CASSLGGGSNEQFF.

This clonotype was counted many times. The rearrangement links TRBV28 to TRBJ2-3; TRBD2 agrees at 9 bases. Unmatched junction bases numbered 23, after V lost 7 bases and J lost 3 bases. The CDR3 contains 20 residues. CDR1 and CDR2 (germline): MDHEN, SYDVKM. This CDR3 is CASITYVKGPAGGRTDTQYF. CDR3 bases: TGTGCCAGCATTACCTATGTTAAGGGCCCGGCGGGAGGGAGGACAGATACGCAGTATTTT.

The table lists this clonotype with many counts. CDR3 protein: CASSPGGVEENTGELFF. As DNA, the CDR3 is TGTGCCAGCTCGCCCGGGGGAGTAGAGGAGAACACCGGGGAGCTGTTTTTT. The J gene is TRBJ2-2, the V gene TRBV12-3 or TRBV12-4, with D perhaps matching TRBD2 (6 bases). The CDR3 extends over 17 amino acids. The germline V and J ends were trimmed by 8 bases and 1 base, with 20 bases remaining between them.

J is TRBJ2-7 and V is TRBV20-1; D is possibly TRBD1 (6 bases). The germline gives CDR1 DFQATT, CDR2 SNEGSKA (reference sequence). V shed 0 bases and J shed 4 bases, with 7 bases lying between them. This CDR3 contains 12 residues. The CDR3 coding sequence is TGCAGTGCTAGAGATGGACAGTACGAGCAGTACTTC. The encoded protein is CSARDGQYEQYF.